The rows below give T cell receptor beta chains drawn from one sample of a study of long-term antiretroviral therapy in people with HIV. This table comes from immunoSEQ multiplex PCR, and its TCRdb copy is limited to in-frame clones, with some not included. The sample shows just over 35,000 clones, roughly 82% of them seen only once. The starting material was unsorted PBMCs, obtained 0.6 years after starting antiretroviral therapy. The receptor set was obtained from a man between 18 and 29 years old with HIV. The CDR3 runs from the conserved cysteine through the conserved F or W.

len,j_gene,v_gene,CDR3aa
16,TRBJ2-7,TRBV28,CASKIQGAGSSYEQYF
17,TRBJ2-3,TRBV4-3,CASSQGLAGALTDTQYF
14,TRBJ2-3,TRBV19,CATDRGPSTDTQYF
14,TRBJ2-1,TRBV5-1,CASSPYRTYNEQFF
19,TRBJ2-6,TRBV27,CASSLGWGEPRSGANVLTF
15,TRBJ1-4,TRBV27,CASSLWGGSSEKLFF
15,TRBJ1-2,TRBV2,CASRLEGGANYGYTF
15,TRBJ2-1,TRBV2,CASSAAGGPVIEQFF
16,TRBJ1-2,TRBV4-2,CASSPGAGKRSYGYTF
16,TRBJ1-2,TRBV18,CASSPGTGGFNYGYTF
15,TRBJ2-7,TRBV7-2,CASRGPGTADYEQYF
14,TRBJ1-3,TRBV19,CASRDRGTGNTIYF
16,TRBJ2-3,TRBV7-8,CASRSLPGHNTDTQYF
16,TRBJ2-3,TRBV9,CASSAQGASGTDTQYF
16,TRBJ1-3,TRBV7-2,CASSSRMVSGGNTIYF
14,TRBJ2-7,TRBV7-2,CASQLAGGDYEQYF
14,TRBJ2-7,TRBV29-1,CSVEIPSGTYEQYF
11,TRBJ2-1,TRBV18,CASSPATEQFF
15,TRBJ2-3,TRBV5-1,CASSLDYRGADTQYF
16,TRBJ2-1,TRBV5-1,CASSLGLAGGGNEQFF
14,TRBJ2-7,TRBV6-6,CASSYSPALDEQYF
13,TRBJ1-5,TRBV28,CATWVRGNQPQHF
15,TRBJ1-2,TRBV5-1,CASAEFQQQNYGYTF
13,TRBJ2-3,TRBV19,CACLQRGTDTQYF
16,TRBJ1-1,TRBV28,CASSETTGLLDTEAFF
14,TRBJ2-2,TRBV27,CASSVNRNTGELFF
11,TRBJ1-1,TRBV20-1,CSHLGRTEAFF
14,TRBJ2-3,TRBV5-5,CASSLGQGWDTQYF
19,TRBJ2-1,TRBV4-1,CASSQDGPSGWGVYNEQFF
14,TRBJ1-5,TRBV29-1,CSVSGGQGHQPQHF